This T cell receptor beta chain was sequenced for a study of patients and donors after allogeneic stem cell transplantation. The CDR3 is made up of 12 amino acids. V lost 7 bases, J lost 1 base, and 11 bases lay in between. Germline V gene sequence: CDR1 SQVTM, CDR2 ANQGSEA. This clonotype has at least ten counts. TCRdb used MiXCR to reprocess the RT-PCR reads, holding one entry per CDR3 protein. The sample contains about 960,000 distinct CDR3 sequences, over 15% of which appear only once. The sequence came from a human donor who was either an allogeneic HSCT recipient or a stem cell or donor lymphocyte infusion donor (not recorded which). It is not recorded whose cells these are; they may come from a transplant donor. The specimen was blood, either unsorted or a sorted T cell fraction (not recorded which). The chain couples TRBV29-1 to TRBJ2-7; no clear D. For the CDR3, the DNA is TGCAGCGCCGGACGAGGATCCTACGAGCAGTACTTC. Translated, it gives CSAGRGSYEQYF.